The 12 T cell receptor beta chains in this list originate from one sample, sequenced in a study of T cell clonality in common variable immunodeficiency. Their specific antigens are unknown. Generated by immunoSEQ multiplex PCR, the TCRdb table keeps only in-frame clones and is missing some. This sample has about 34,000 clones and no singletons, with 28% in the ten largest. Overall study results and limits: Fewer deletions and N-nucleotide insertions were reportedly seen in common variable immunodeficiency TCR beta sequences.

The sequenced sample consisted of peripheral blood mononuclear cells. Receptor source: a human donor with common variable immunodeficiency.

On this clone: Read coverage stops 3 residues before the CDR3 terminus; the germline J gene supplies the remainder. The J gene is TRBJ2-7, the V gene TRBV7-9; 8 positions agree with TRBD2. The V segment lost 3 bases and the J segment 4 bases; nucleotides outside the gene matches: 5. Per the germline V gene, CDR1 is SEHNR and CDR2 is FQNEAQ (reference sequence). This CDR3 has 14 residues. The DNA read from the CDR3 is TGTGCCAGCAGCTTCCCGGGACTAGGATACGAG. Protein product: CASSFPGLGYE. The entire CDR3 is CASSFPGLGYEQYF. The full variable domain, completed using reference TRBV7-9 and TRBJ2-7, is DTGVSQNPRHKITKRGQNVTFRCDPISEHNRLYWYRQTLGQGPEFLTYFQNEAQLEKSRLLSDRFSAERPKGSFSTLEIQRTEQGDSAMYLCASSFPGLGYEQYFGPGTRLTVT.

This clone was recorded many times. The part of the CDR3 DNA that was read is TGTGCCAGCAGTGGACAGGGTTGGAATGAG. Amino acids: CASSGQGWNE. The full CDR3 sequence reads CASSGQGWNEQFF. This sequence joins TRBV5-5 and TRBJ2-1; TRBD1 aligns across 8 bases. The read ends 3 residues early relative to the CDR3; the germline J gene fills the gap. The germline V gene encodes CDR1 SGHKS and CDR2 YYEKEE (reference sequence). This CDR3 spans 13 amino acids. Trimming cost V 5 bases and J 7 bases; bases outside gene matches: 5.

To note about this clone: The read ends 3 residues before the CDR3 terminus; that terminus is restored from the germline J gene. J is TRBJ2-7 and V is TRBV5-1; weak D call: TRBD1 (5 bases). Per the germline V gene, CDR1 is SGHRS and CDR2 is YFSETQ. V gave up 4 bases and J gave up 1 base, with 12 bases separating them. The CDR3 is 14 amino acids. CDR3 DNA (partial): TGCGCCAGCAGCGCGCAGGGCCCATCCTACGAG. Translation gives CASSAQGPSYE. The whole CDR3 region reads CASSAQGPSYEQYF. The whole variable domain, filled in from reference TRBV5-1 and TRBJ2-7, reads KAGVTQTPRYLIKTRGQQVTLSCSPISGHRSVSWYQQTPGQGLQFLFEYFSETQRNKGNFPGRFSGRQFSNSRSEMNVSTLELGDSALYLCASSAQGPSYEQYFGPGTRLTVT.

This clone has at least ten counts. The sequenced fragment ends 3 residues before the CDR3 boundary, so the rest is inferred from the germline J gene. The genes are TRBV19 and TRBJ1-5; TRBD1 matches 7 bases. With 3 bases clipped from V and 4 bases from J, the junction kept 9 bases outside the gene matches. Germline assignment: CDR1 LNHDA and CDR2 SQIVND (reference sequence). The CDR3 runs to 16 residues. CDR3 in amino acids: CASSISTGKGNQPQHF. The CDR3 DNA, read in part, is TGTGCCAGTAGTATCTCGACAGGGAAGGGAAATCAGCCC.

This clone was seen many times. With the read ending 3 residues before the CDR3 end, the germline J gene is used to fill in that end. V usage is TRBV6-1 and J usage is TRBJ1-2, with 8 bases aligning to TRBD1. From germline, CDR1 is MNHNS and CDR2 SASEGT. The CDR3 is made up of 14 amino acids. The trim removed 4 bases at V and 4 bases at J, leaving 5 bases unmatched. CDR3 protein: CASSVAGTGYGYTF. Incomplete CDR3 DNA: TGTGCCAGCAGTGTTGCCGGGACAGGCTATGGC.

A note on this clone: The read terminates 3 residues ahead of where the CDR3 ends, so the germline J gene completes it. J is TRBJ2-5 and V is TRBV5-4; possible D gene TRBD2, 5 bases. Germline V gene data show CDR1 as SGHNT and CDR2 as YYREEE (reference sequence). V shed 0 bases and J shed 1 base, with 13 bases lying between them. This CDR3 is 16 amino acids long. CDR3 amino acids: CASSLETRRGQETQYF. CDR3 DNA, as far as it was read: TGTGCCAGCAGCTTGGAAACCCGACGGGGCCAAGAGACC.

This clone was counted a few times. The sequenced fragment ends 3 residues before the CDR3 boundary, so the rest is inferred from the germline J gene. J is TRBJ2-1 and V is TRBV20-1; 8 bases are shared with TRBD2. Germline V gene lookup returns CDR1 DFQATT and CDR2 SNEGSKA (reference sequence). This CDR3 comprises 14 residues. The V gene end was trimmed by 5 bases and the J gene end by 4 bases; junction bases not matched to a gene: 7. The CDR3 reads CSAAGTRDYNEQFF. CDR3 DNA, as far as it was read: TGCAGTGCTGCCGGGACTAGGGATTACAATGAG.

The sample holds a few counts of this clone. The observed sequence ends 3 residues before the CDR3 terminus, with the missing tail filled in from the germline J gene. The gene calls are TRBV6-2 or TRBV6-3 and TRBJ1-2; 8 bases fit TRBD1. The CDR3 totals 14 residues. CDR1 is MNHEY and CDR2 is SVGEGT in the germline V gene. After removal of 0 bases from V and 7 bases from J, the junction contained 4 bases not matched to a gene. The CDR3 loop reads CASSYSGQGFGYTF. CDR3 DNA (partial): TGTGCCAGCAGTTACTCAGGACAGGGATTTGGC.

Note on this clone: The read gets to within 3 residues of the CDR3 end, and the germline J gene fills in the rest. This chain joins TRBV13 and TRBJ2-1, with D possibly matching TRBD2 (6 bases). CDR1 PRHDT and CDR2 FYEKMQ come from the germline V gene (reference sequence). V lost 5 bases and J lost 4, with 9 bases in between. This CDR3 is 13 amino acids long. The CDR3 loop is CASSGTLYNEQFF. The sequenced part of the CDR3 DNA is TGTGCCAGCAGCGGGACTCTATACAATGAG.

This clone came up many times. The read falls 3 residues short of the CDR3 end, and the missing part is taken from the germline J gene. The chain employs TRBV18 and TRBJ1-1; TRBD1 aligns across 9 bases. Germline CDR1 KGHSH, CDR2 LQKENI. This CDR3 is built from 17 residues. V shed 5 bases, J shed 4 bases, and the junction held 14 bases outside the gene matches. The CDR3 loop is CASSTDPQGAGPTEAFF. CDR3 DNA, as far as it was read: TGTGCCAGCTCAACGGATCCACAGGGGGCGGGACCCACTGAA.

This clone was counted only a few times. The CDR3 loop reads CASGPNTDTQYF. The covered CDR3 bases are TGTGCCAGCGGCCCAAACACAGATACG. This sequence joins TRBV7-6 and TRBJ2-3; D is ambiguous. Read coverage stops 3 residues before the CDR3 terminus; the germline J gene supplies the remainder. This CDR3 is built from 12 residues. Trimming took off 8 bases at V and 2 bases at J, with 8 bases between the two ends. CDR1 SGHVS and CDR2 FNYEAQ come from the germline V gene.

This clone was recorded many times. The sequence runs out 3 residues before the end of the CDR3; the remainder is reconstructed from the germline J gene. The chain is built from TRBV20-1 and TRBJ1-1; weak D call: TRBD1 (5 bases). Trimming removed 3 bases from V and 1 base from J, with 6 bases in between. CDR1 and CDR2 from the germline V gene are DFQATT and SNEGSKA (reference sequence). The CDR3 contains 12 residues. The CDR3: CSASTGNTEAFF. Partial CDR3 DNA: TGCAGTGCTAGTACAGGGAACACTGAA.